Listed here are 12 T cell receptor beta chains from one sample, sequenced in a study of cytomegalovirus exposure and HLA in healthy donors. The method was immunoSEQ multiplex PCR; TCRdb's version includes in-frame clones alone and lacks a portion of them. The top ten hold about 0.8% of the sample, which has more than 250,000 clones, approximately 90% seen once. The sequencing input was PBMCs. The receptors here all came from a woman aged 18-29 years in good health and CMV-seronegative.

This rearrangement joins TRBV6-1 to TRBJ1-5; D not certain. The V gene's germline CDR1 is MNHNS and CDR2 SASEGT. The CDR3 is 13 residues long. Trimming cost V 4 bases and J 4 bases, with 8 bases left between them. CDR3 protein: CASSASVNQPQHF. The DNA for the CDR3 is TGTGCCAGCAGTGCCTCGGTAAATCAGCCCCAGCATTTT.

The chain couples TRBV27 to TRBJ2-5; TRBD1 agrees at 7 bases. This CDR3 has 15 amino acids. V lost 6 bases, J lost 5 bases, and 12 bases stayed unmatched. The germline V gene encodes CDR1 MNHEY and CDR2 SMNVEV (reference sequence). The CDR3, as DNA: TGTGCCAGCAGCCCCTCGGACAGGATAGTCGAGACCCAGTACTTC. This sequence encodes CASSPSDRIVETQYF.

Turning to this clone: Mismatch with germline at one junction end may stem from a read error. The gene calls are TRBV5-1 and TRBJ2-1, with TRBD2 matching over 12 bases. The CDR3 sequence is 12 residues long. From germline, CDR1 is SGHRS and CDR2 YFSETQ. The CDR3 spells CASSYGTSGPLF. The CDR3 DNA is TGCGCCAGCAGCTACGGGACTAGCGGGCCGCTCTTC.

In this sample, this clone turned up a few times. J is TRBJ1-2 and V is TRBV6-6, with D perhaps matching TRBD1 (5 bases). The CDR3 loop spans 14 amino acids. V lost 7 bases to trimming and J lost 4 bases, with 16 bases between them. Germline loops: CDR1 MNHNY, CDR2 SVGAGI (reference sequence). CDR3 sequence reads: CASTPPQGSYGYTF. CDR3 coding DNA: TGTGCCAGCACCCCGCCCCAGGGTTCCTATGGCTACACCTTC.

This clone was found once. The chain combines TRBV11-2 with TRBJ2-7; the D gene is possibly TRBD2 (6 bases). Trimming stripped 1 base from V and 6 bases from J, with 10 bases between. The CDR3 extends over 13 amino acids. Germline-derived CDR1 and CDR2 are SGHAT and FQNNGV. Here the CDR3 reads CASSLGGGLEQYF. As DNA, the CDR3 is TGTGCCAGCAGCTTAGGAGGAGGGCTCGAGCAGTACTTC.

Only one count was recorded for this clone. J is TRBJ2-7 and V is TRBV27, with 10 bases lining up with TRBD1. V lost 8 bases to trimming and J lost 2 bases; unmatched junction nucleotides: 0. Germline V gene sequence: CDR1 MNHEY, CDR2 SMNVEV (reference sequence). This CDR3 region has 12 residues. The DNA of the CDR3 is TGTGCCAGCGGGACAGGGGCCTACGAGCAGTACTTC. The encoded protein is CASGTGAYEQYF.

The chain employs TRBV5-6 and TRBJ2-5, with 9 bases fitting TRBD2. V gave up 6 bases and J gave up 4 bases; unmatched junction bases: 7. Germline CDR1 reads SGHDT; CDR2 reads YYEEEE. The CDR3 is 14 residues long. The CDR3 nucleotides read TGTGCCAGCACCTTAGCGGGAGTAGGAGAGACCCAGTACTTC. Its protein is CASTLAGVGETQYF.

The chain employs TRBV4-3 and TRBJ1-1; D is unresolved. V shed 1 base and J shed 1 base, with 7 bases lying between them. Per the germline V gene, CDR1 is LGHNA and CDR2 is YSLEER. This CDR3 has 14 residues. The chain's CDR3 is CASSQVTGNTEAFF. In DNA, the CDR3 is TGCGCCAGCAGCCAAGTCACGGGGAACACTGAAGCTTTCTTT.

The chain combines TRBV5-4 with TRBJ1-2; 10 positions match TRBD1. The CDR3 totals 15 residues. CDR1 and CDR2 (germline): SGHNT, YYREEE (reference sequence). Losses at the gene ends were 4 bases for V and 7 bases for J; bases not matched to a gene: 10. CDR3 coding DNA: TGTGCCAGCAGCGCCCCGACAGGGGGCACGAGTGGCTACACCTTC. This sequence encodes CASSAPTGGTSGYTF.

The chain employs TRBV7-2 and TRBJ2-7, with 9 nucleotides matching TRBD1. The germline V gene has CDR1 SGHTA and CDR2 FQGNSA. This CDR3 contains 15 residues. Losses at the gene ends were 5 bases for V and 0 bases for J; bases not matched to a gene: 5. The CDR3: CASSPGTGPSYEQYF. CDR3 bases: TGTGCCAGCAGCCCCGGGACAGGGCCCTCCTACGAGCAGTACTTC.

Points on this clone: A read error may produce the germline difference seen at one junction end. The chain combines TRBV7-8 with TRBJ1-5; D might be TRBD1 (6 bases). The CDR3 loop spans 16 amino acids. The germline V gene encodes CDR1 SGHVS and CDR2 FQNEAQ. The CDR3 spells CASSLVLGAGNQAQHF. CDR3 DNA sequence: TGTGCCAGCAGCTTAGTTCTGGGGGCCGGGAATCAGGCCCAGCATTTT.

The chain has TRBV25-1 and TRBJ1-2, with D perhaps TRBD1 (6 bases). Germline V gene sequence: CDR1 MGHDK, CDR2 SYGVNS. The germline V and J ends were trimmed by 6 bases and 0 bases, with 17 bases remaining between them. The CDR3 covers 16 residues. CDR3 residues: CASSPPVTGSNYGYTF. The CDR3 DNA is TGTGCCAGCAGCCCCCCCGTGACAGGATCTAACTATGGCTACACCTTC.